Listed below are T cell receptor beta chains from one sample, sequenced in a study of blood T cell repertoires in COVID-19. Data came from immunoSEQ multiplex PCR; TCRdb stores just in-frame clones and leaves some out. The repertoire has about 480,000 clones, around nine tenths of them found once; the top ten carry approximately 2%. Sequenced: PBMCs or T cells enriched from blood (not recorded which). The receptors come from a woman aged 18-35 years with acute COVID-19. Both conserved end residues are part of each CDR3. D genes are given only for firm matches. Expanded clones are given a class, and other clones once, few, many or no size at all.

D gene	V gene	clone size	J gene	CDR3 protein	CDR3 DNA
TRBD2	TRBV5-5	.	TRBJ2-1	CASSLPSGVSYNEQFF	TGTGCCAGCAGCTTGCCCAGCGGGGTCTCCTACAATGAGCAGTTCTTC
TRBD1	TRBV29-1	.	TRBJ1-1	CSVDKGAYTEAFF	TGCAGCGTTGACAAGGGGGCGTACACTGAAGCTTTCTTT
TRBD2	TRBV14	.	TRBJ2-7	CASSRALAVYSYEQYF	TGTGCCAGCAGCCGAGCACTAGCGGTTTACTCCTACGAGCAGTACTTC
TRBD1	TRBV3-1/TRBV3-2	.	TRBJ2-7	CASSPGTGGITYEQYF	TGTGCCAGCAGCCCGGGGACAGGGGGCATCACCTACGAGCAGTACTTC
TRBD1	TRBV5-5	.	TRBJ2-7	CASSHFNRGFNEQYF	TGTGCCAGCAGCCATTTCAACAGGGGGTTCAACGAGCAGTACTTC
TRBD1	TRBV5-1	.	TRBJ1-6	CASSVTGNNSPLHF	TGCGCCAGCAGCGTGACAGGGAACAATTCACCCCTCCACTTT
.	TRBV11-2	.	TRBJ1-2	CASSLVSGVRGGYTF	TGTGCCAGCAGCTTAGTATCGGGAGTAAGGGGTGGCTACACCTTC
TRBD1	TRBV30	.	TRBJ2-3	CAWRSGGGGTDTQYF	TGTGCCTGGAGGTCAGGGGGCGGGGGCACAGATACGCAGTATTTT
TRBD1	TRBV18	once	TRBJ1-3	CASSLGQGSGNTIYF	TGTGCCAGCTCGCTTGGACAGGGCTCTGGAAACACCATATATTTT
TRBD1	TRBV28	.	TRBJ1-1	CASSGGQGKTEAFF	TGTGCCAGCAGCGGGGGACAGGGGAAAACTGAAGCTTTCTTT
TRBD1	TRBV6-1	.	TRBJ2-5	CASSESGTGRETQYF	TGTGCCAGCAGTGAATCAGGGACAGGGAGAGAGACCCAGTACTTC
.	TRBV27	.	TRBJ1-2	CASSLGAGIYGYTF	TGTGCCAGCAGTTTGGGTGCAGGGATCTATGGCTACACCTTC
TRBD2	TRBV28	once	TRBJ2-1	CAISALAGAPNEQFF	TGTGCCATCTCCGCCCTAGCGGGAGCGCCCAATGAGCAGTTCTTC
.	TRBV5-1	.	TRBJ2-7	CASSLALPGEQYF	TGCGCCAGCAGCTTGGCTCTCCCGGGAGAGCAGTACTTC
.	TRBV18	.	TRBJ2-5	CASSPSGGIQETQYF	TGTGCCAGCTCACCGTCGGGGGGCATCCAAGAGACCCAGTACTTC
.	TRBV2	once	TRBJ1-5	CASSVTENSNQPQHF	TGTGCCAGCAGCGTAACAGAAAATAGCAATCAGCCCCAGCATTTT
.	TRBV18	.	TRBJ1-5	CASSRGQADQPQHF	TGTGCCAGCTCACGGGGCCAGGCCGATCAGCCCCAGCATTTT
.	TRBV28	.	TRBJ2-7	CASSPNSRSYEQYF	TGTGCCAGCAGTCCCAACAGTAGGTCCTACGAGCAGTACTTC
.	TRBV2	.	TRBJ1-5	CASSRQPNSNQPQHF	TGTGCCAGCAGTCGACAGCCTAATAGCAATCAGCCCCAGCATTTT
TRBD2	TRBV7-2	.	TRBJ2-5	CASSLSLAGGPRETQYF	TGTGCCAGCAGCTTATCTTTAGCGGGAGGCCCACGGGAGACCCAGTACTTC
.	TRBV5-4	.	TRBJ2-1	CASSPLNSYNEQFF	TGTGCCAGCAGCCCCCTTAACTCCTACAATGAGCAGTTCTTC
TRBD1	TRBV5-1	.	TRBJ1-1	CASSLGPRTGNTEAFF	TGCGCCAGCAGCTTGGGCCCTCGGACAGGGAACACTGAAGCTTTCTTT
TRBD2	TRBV7-9	few	TRBJ2-2	CASSFLYRGGLANTGELFF	TGTGCCAGCAGCTTCTTATATCGGGGGGGCCTCGCGAACACCGGGGAGCTGTTTTTT
.	TRBV6-6	.	TRBJ1-4	CASSYSPNNEKLFF	TGTGCCAGCAGTTACTCTCCAAATAATGAAAAACTGTTTTTT
.	TRBV7-9	once	TRBJ1-4	CASSLSGDGEKLFF	TGTGCCAGCAGCTTAAGTGGAGACGGTGAAAAACTGTTTTTT
.	TRBV12-3/TRBV12-4	.	TRBJ1-2	CASSVRTYGYTF	TGTGCCAGCAGTGTCAGAACCTATGGCTACACCTTC
.	TRBV6-5	.	TRBJ1-6	CASSFFRDSPLHF	TGTGCCAGCAGTTTCTTCCGGGATTCACCCCTCCACTTT
.	TRBV27	.	TRBJ1-1	CASSPTTRNTEAFF	TGTGCCAGCAGTCCGACTACAAGGAACACTGAAGCTTTCTTT
.	TRBV3-1/TRBV3-2	.	TRBJ2-6	CASSQGAAGARSGANVLTF	TGTGCCAGCAGCCAAGGAGCGGCGGGGGCCCGCTCTGGGGCCAACGTCCTGACTTTC
.	TRBV15	.	TRBJ1-1	CATSAVGGGTEAFF	TGTGCCACCAGCGCCGTCGGGGGAGGGACTGAAGCTTTCTTT
TRBD2	TRBV15	.	TRBJ2-5	CATSRLAGTQETQYF	TGTGCCACCAGCAGACTAGCGGGGACCCAAGAGACCCAGTACTTC
TRBD2	TRBV5-1	.	TRBJ2-5	CASSVSLAGRGQETQYF	TGCGCCAGCAGCGTTTCACTAGCGGGACGGGGTCAAGAGACCCAGTACTTC
TRBD1	TRBV19	.	TRBJ1-2	CASSRTGSGYGYTF	TGTGCCAGTAGTAGGACAGGGAGTGGTTATGGCTACACCTTC
.	TRBV2	.	TRBJ2-4	CASRGPGRAKNIQYF	TGTGCCAGCAGGGGGCCAGGGCGAGCCAAAAACATTCAGTACTTC
.	TRBV15	.	TRBJ1-5	CATSRVGRGSNQPQHF	TGTGCCACCAGCAGAGTAGGCCGAGGGAGCAATCAGCCCCAGCATTTT
TRBD1	TRBV4-1	.	TRBJ1-4	CASSLYRGINEKLFF	TGCGCCAGCAGCTTGTACAGGGGGATTAATGAAAAACTGTTTTTT
.	TRBV5-8	.	TRBJ2-1	CASSRGTTVYNEQFF	TGTGCCAGCTCTCGGGGAACGACGGTCTACAATGAGCAGTTCTTC
TRBD2	TRBV2	.	TRBJ2-3	CASSEARERDF	TGTGCCAGCAGTGAAGCGCGGGAGAGGGATTTT
.	TRBV5-4	.	TRBJ2-7	CASTSSSYEQYF	TGTGCCAGCACCTCGAGCTCCTACGAGCAGTACTTC
TRBD2	TRBV7-2	.	TRBJ2-7	CASSLLASGVSYEQYF	TGTGCCAGCAGCTTACTAGCTAGCGGGGTCTCCTACGAGCAGTACTTC
.	TRBV7-8	.	TRBJ1-6	CASSFDSYSYNSPLHF	TGTGCCAGCAGCTTCGACAGCTACTCCTATAATTCACCCCTCCACTTT
.	TRBV4-3	.	TRBJ1-4	CASSQDPYGGAGIHEKLFF	TGCGCCAGCAGCCAAGATCCTTATGGGGGGGCGGGTATTCATGAAAAACTGTTTTTT
TRBD1	TRBV27	.	TRBJ1-4	CASSSQDRGYNEKLFF	TGTGCCAGCAGTTCTCAGGACAGGGGGTATAATGAAAAACTGTTTTTT
.	TRBV11-3	once	TRBJ1-1	CATTGSAREAFF	TGTGCCACGACTGGATCGGCTCGTGAAGCTTTCTTT
TRBD2	TRBV30	.	TRBJ2-2	CAWTRWGGTGELFF	TGTGCCTGGACCCGGTGGGGGGGCACCGGGGAGCTGTTTTTT
TRBD1	TRBV24-1	once	TRBJ2-1	CATSGTGRLDEQFF	TGTGCCACCAGTGGGACAGGGAGGCTGGATGAGCAGTTCTTC
TRBD1	TRBV2	.	TRBJ1-4	CASRARQGQKKLFF	TGTGCCAGCAGGGCCAGACAGGGTCAGAAAAAACTGTTTTTT
.	TRBV7-2	.	TRBJ1-1	CASSLGLTGGTLEAFF	TGTGCCAGCAGCTTAGGACTAACGGGGGGGACCTTGGAAGCTTTCTTT
TRBD1	TRBV5-1	.	TRBJ1-1	CASSKTGGPNTEAFF	TGCGCCAGCAGCAAGACAGGGGGGCCGAACACTGAAGCTTTCTTT
.	TRBV27	.	TRBJ1-5	CASSFPGQPQHF	TGTGCCAGCAGTTTCCCCGGGCAGCCCCAGCATTTT
.	TRBV4-3	.	TRBJ2-1	CASSQDRDPGEEQFF	TGCGCCAGCAGCCAAGATCGGGATCCCGGAGAAGAGCAGTTCTTC
.	TRBV21-1	.	TRBJ2-7	CASSNLFDRGYEQYF	TGTGCCAGCAGCAACCTCTTTGACAGGGGTTACGAGCAGTACTTC
.	TRBV6-5	.	TRBJ1-2	CASRNNRAYGYTF	TGTGCCAGCAGGAACAACCGTGCCTATGGCTACACCTTC
TRBD1	TRBV6-5	.	TRBJ1-2	CASSQTGTGYTF	TGTGCCAGCTCGCAGACAGGGACCGGCTACACCTTC
TRBD1	TRBV7-2	.	TRBJ1-5	CASSLERGLNQPQHF	TGTGCCAGCAGCTTAGAGAGGGGGCTCAATCAGCCCCAGCATTTT
.	TRBV7-9	.	TRBJ1-1	CASSPDRRNTEAFF	TGTGCCAGCAGCCCCGACAGGCGAAACACTGAAGCTTTCTTT
.	TRBV12-3/TRBV12-4	.	TRBJ1-5	CASSSDSYQPQHF	TGTGCCAGCAGCTCCGACAGTTATCAGCCCCAGCATTTT
.	TRBV28	.	TRBJ1-2	CASSLWGLGYGYTF	TGTGCCAGCAGTTTATGGGGGCTCGGCTATGGCTACACCTTC
TRBD1	TRBV5-1	once	TRBJ1-2	CASSPGTGGYTF	TGCGCCAGCAGCCCAGGGACAGGCGGCTACACCTTC
TRBD2	TRBV7-2	.	TRBJ2-2	CASIHSGMTGELFF	TGTGCCAGCATCCACAGCGGGATGACCGGGGAGCTGTTTTTT